This TCR beta chain was profiled in a study of regulatory T cells in long-lasting Graves disease. Described time point: newly diagnosed GD, antithyroid drugs for less than 3 months. With RNA extracted from PBMCs as input, the TCR library was made. Arm-PCR with iRepertoire HTBI primers amplified the CDR3 regions for these TCR beta libraries. One entry per CDR3 protein results from TCRdb running MiXCR on the multiplex PCR reads. The sample consists of a few hundred thousand distinct CDR3 sequences, around 19% of them appearing once. The CDR3 covers 13 residues. The V gene end was trimmed by 3 bases and the J gene end by 8 bases; junction bases not matched to a gene: 5. This clonotype was recorded at least ten times. These data were also filed under a second study, of T cells in Graves' hyperthyroidism and ophthalmopathy. As that report states: Using the HTBI primer set, a first-round RT-PCR was run on the TCR CDR3.

The specimen comprised peripheral blood mononuclear cells (PBMCs), sampled at new diagnosis, from a patient treated with antithyroid drugs. The TCR sequence derives from a woman between 25 and 40 years old with Graves disease. The V call is TRBV12-3 or TRBV12-4, the J call TRBJ1-2, with 8 bases that match TRBD1. The CDR3: CASSLNRGLGYTF. CDR3 nucleotide sequence: TGTGCCAGCAGTTTGAACAGGGGGTTGGGCTACACCTTC.